This TCR beta chain emerged from a study of CD8 T cells in Susac syndrome. Comment on this clonotype: The target antigen is unknown.

The germline V and J ends were trimmed by 4 bases and 4 bases, with 9 bases remaining between them. The CDR3 contains 12 residues. Germline V gives CDR1 SQVTM, CDR2 ANQGSEA. With random hexamers, reverse transcription was performed on about 0.5 to 1 ug of RNA. The immunoSEQ assay covered 54 Vbeta and 13 Jbeta segments for CDR3. TCRdb recomputed calls from the immunoSEQ multiplex PCR reads with MiXCR, one row per CDR3 protein. The table lists around 200,000 distinct CDR3 sequences, 90% to 95% of them singletons. Overall study results and limits: In Susac patients, clonal expansion was not detected in CD4+ cells.

CD8+ and CD4+ blood T cells underwent TCR beta sequencing. It was negative isolation that provided the CD8+ and CD4+ T cells, whereas TEMRA cells were enriched by FACS. This chain links TRBV29-1 with TRBJ2-3; no reliable D call. The sequencing sample was made of CD4+ T cells from PBMCs. The receptor was derived from a human donor with Susac syndrome. This chain's CDR3 is CSVALVADTQYF. DNA of the CDR3: TGCAGCGTTGCCTTGGTGGCAGATACGCAGTATTTT.